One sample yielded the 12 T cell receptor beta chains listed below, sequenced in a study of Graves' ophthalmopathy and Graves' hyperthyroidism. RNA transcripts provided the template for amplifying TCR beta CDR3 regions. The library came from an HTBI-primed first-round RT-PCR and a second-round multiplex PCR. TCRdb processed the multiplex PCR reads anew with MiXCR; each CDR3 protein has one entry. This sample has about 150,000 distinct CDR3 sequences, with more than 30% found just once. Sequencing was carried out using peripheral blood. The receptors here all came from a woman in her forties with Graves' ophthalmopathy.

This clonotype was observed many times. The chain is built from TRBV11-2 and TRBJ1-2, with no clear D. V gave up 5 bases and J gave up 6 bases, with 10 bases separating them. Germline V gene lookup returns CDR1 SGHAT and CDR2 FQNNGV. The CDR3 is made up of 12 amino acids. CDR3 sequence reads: CASSPGGNGYTF. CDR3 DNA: TGTGCCAGCAGCCCAGGCGGGAATGGCTACACCTTC.

As DNA, the CDR3 is TGTGCCAGCAGCGTAGGTAGGGTGCGCACTGAAGCTTTCTTT. This codes for CASSVGRVRTEAFF. The rearrangement links TRBV12-3 or TRBV12-4 to TRBJ1-1; D gene uncertain. The CDR3 contains 14 residues. The V end lost 6 bases, the J end lost 4 bases, and 15 bases lay between the germline ends.

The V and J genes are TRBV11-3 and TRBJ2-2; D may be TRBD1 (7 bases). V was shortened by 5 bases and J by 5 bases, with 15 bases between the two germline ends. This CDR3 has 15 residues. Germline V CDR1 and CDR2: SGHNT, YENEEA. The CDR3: CASSGAGQRTGELFF. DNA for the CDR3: TGTGCCAGCAGCGGGGCGGGACAGAGAACCGGGGAGCTGTTTTTT.

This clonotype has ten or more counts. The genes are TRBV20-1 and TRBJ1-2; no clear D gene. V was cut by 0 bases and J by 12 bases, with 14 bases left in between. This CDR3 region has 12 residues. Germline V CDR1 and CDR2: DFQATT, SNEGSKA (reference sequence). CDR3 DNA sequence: TGCAGTGCTAGAGATGAGGGAGGGAGGCACACCTTC. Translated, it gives CSARDEGGRHTF.

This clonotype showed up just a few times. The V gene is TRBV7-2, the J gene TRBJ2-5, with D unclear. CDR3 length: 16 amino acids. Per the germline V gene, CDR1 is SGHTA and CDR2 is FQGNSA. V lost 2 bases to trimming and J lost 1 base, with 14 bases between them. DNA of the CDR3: TGTGCCAGCAGCTTAAATCCGCGTGGGGTCCAAGAGACCCAGTACTTC. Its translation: CASSLNPRGVQETQYF.

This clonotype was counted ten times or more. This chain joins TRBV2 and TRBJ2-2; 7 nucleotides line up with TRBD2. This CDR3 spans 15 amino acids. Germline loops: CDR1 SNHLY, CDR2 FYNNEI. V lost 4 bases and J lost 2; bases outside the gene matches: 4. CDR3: CASSGRERNTGELFF. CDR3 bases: TGTGCCAGCAGTGGGCGGGAGCGAAACACCGGGGAGCTGTTTTTT.

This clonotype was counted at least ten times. As DNA, the CDR3 is TGTGCCAGTAGTAGAAGACGGACTACCACCTCCACTGAAGCTTTCTTT. It yields the protein CASSRRRTTTSTEAFF. The chain combines TRBV19 with TRBJ1-1, with D uncertain. V was pared by 4 bases and J by 4 bases, with 19 bases between. Germline CDR1 is LNHDA and CDR2 is SQIVND (reference sequence). There are 16 residues in the CDR3.

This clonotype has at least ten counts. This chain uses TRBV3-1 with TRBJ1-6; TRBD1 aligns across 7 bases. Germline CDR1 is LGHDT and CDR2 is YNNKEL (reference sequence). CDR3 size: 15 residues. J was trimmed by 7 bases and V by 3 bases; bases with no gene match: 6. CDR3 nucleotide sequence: TGTGCCAGCAGCCATGGAGGGGGCGCGAATTCACCCCTCCACTTT. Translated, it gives CASSHGGGANSPLHF.

CDR3 nucleotides: TGTGCCAGCAGACCGGGCCGAGGACGGATTAGTCAGCAGTACTTC. Residues: CASRPGRGRISQQYF. The V and J genes are TRBV11-2 and TRBJ2-7, with D unclear. The CDR3 extends over 15 amino acids. The germline V gene encodes CDR1 SGHAT and CDR2 FQNNGV. Trimming shortened V by 6 bases and J by 8 bases, and 23 bases separated the two germline ends.

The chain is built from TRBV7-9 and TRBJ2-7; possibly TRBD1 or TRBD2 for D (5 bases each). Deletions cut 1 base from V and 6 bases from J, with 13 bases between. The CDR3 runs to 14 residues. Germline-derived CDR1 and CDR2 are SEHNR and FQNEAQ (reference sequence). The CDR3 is CASSLGAIGGEQYF. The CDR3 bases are TGTGCCAGCAGCTTAGGGGCCATTGGGGGCGAGCAGTACTTC.

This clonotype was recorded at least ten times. The CDR3 coding sequence is TGTGCCAGCAGCGTAGGCGGACAGGGGATGGGAAAACTGTTTTTT. Its translation is CASSVGGQGMGKLFF. The chain couples TRBV9 to TRBJ1-4; 9 bases line up with TRBD1. The V gene end was trimmed by 0 bases and the J gene end by 10 bases; junction bases not matched to a gene: 7. The CDR3 covers 15 residues. Germline V gene sequence: CDR1 SGDLS, CDR2 YYNGEE.

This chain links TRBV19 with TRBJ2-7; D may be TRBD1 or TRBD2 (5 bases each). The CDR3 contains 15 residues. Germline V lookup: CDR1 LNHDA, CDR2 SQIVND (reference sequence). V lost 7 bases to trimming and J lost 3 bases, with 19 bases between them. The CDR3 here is CASTKTYGASYEQYF. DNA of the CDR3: TGTGCCAGTACTAAAACGTACGGGGCTAGCTACGAGCAGTACTTC.